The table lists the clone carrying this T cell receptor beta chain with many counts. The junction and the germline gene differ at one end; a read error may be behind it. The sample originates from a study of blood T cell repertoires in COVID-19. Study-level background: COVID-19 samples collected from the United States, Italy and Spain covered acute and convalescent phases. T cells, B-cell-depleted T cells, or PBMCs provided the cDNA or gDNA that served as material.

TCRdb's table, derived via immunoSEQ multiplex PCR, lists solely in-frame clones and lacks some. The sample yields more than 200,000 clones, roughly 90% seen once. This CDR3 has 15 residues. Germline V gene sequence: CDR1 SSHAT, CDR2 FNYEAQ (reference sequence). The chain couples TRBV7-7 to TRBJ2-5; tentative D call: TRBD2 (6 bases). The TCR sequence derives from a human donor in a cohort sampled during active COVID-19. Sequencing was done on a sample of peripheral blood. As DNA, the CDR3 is TGTGCTAGCAGCCAGGTGGGGGGAGGAGGAGAGACCCAGTACTTC. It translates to CASSQVGGGGETQYF.